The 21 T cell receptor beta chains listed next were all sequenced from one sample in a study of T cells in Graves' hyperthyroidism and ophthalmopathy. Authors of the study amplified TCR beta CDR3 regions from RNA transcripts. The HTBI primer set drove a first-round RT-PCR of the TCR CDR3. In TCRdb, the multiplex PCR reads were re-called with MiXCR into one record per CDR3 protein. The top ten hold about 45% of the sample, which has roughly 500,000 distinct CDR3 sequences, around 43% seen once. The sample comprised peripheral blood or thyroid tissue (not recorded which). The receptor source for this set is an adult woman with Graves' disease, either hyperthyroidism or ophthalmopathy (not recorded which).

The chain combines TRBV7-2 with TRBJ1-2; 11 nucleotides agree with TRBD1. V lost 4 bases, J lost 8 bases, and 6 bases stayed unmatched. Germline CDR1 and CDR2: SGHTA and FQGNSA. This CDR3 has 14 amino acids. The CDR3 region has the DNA TGTGCCAGCAGCTGGGGGACAGGGGGAGGCGGCTACACCTTC. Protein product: CASSWGTGGGGYTF.

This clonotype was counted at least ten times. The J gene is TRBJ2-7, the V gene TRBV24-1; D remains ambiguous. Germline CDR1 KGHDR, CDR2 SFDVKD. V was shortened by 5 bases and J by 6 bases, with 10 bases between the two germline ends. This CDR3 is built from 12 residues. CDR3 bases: TGTGCCACCAGTGGAGGTCAGCTCGAGCAGTACTTC. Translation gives CATSGGQLEQYF.

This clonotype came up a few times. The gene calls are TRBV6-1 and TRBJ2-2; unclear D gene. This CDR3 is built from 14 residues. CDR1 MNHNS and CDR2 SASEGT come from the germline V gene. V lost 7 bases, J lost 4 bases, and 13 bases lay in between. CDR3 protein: CASTDLGFTGELFF. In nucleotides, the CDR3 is TGTGCCAGCACTGATTTAGGGTTCACCGGGGAGCTGTTTTTT.

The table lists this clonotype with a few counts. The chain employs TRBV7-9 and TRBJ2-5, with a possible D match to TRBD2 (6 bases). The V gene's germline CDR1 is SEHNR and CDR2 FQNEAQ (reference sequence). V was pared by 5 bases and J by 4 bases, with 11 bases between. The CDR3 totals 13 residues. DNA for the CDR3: TGTGCCAGCAGCCCAGACGGGGGAGAGACCCAGTACTTC. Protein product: CASSPDGGETQYF.

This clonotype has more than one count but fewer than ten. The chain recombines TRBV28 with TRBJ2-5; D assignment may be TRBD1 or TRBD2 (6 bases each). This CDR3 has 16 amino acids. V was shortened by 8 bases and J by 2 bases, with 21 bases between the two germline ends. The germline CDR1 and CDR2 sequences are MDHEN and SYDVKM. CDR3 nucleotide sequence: TGTGCCAGCTTTACCCCGAGGGGGGCGCGGCAAGAGACCCAGTACTTC. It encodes CASFTPRGARQETQYF.

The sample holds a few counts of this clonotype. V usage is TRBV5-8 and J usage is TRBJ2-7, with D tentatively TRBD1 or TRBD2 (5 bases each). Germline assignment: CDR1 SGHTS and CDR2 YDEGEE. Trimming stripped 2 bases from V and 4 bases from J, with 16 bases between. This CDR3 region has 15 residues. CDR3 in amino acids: CASSFPGTANYEQYF. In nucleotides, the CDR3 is TGTGCCAGCAGCTTCCCCGGGACCGCTAATTACGAGCAGTACTTC.

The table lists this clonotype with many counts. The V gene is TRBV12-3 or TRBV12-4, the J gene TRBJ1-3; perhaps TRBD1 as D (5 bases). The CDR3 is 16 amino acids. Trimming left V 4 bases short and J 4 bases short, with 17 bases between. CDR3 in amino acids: CASSSFQGPWGNTIYF. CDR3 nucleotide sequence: TGTGCCAGCAGTTCTTTTCAGGGTCCTTGGGGAAACACCATATATTTT.

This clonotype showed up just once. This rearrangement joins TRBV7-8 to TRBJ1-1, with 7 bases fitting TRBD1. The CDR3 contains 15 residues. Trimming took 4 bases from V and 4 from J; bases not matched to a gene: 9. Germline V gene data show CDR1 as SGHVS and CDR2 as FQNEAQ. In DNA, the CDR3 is TGTGCCAGCAGCTCACCCTCGACAGGGTCCACTGAAGCTTTCTTT. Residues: CASSSPSTGSTEAFF.

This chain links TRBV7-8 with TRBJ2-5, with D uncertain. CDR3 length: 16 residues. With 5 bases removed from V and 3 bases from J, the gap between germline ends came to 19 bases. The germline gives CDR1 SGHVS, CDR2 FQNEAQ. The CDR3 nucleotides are TGTGCCAGCAGCAAGACACCGGAACAGCGAGAAGAGACCCAGTACTTC. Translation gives CASSKTPEQREETQYF.

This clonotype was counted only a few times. The CDR3: CSVATGGTGNTIYF. The CDR3 bases are TGCAGCGTTGCGACAGGGGGAACTGGAAACACCATATATTTT. The gene calls are TRBV29-1 and TRBJ1-3; TRBD1 matches at 9 bases. This CDR3 spans 14 amino acids. With 4 bases clipped from V and 2 bases from J, the junction kept 3 bases outside the gene matches. The germline CDR1 and CDR2 sequences are SQVTM and ANQGSEA.

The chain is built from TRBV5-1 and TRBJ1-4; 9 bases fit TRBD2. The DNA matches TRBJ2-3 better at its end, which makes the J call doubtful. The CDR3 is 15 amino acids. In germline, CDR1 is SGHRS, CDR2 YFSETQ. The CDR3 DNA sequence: TGCGCCAGCAGCTTGGCGGTAGCGGGGGTGGATACGCAGTATTTT. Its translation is CASSLAVAGVDTQYF.

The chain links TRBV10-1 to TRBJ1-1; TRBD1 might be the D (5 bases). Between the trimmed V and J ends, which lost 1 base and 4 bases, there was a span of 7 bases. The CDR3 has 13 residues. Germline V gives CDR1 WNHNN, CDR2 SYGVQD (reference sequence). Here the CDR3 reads CASSEFQGTEAFF. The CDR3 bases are TGCGCCAGCAGTGAGTTTCAGGGCACTGAAGCTTTCTTT.

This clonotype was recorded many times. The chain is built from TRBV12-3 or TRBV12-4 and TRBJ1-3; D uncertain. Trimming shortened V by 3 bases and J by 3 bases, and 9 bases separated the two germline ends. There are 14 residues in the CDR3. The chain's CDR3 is CASSFWKGGNTIYF. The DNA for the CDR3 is TGTGCCAGCAGTTTTTGGAAGGGTGGAAACACCATATATTTT.

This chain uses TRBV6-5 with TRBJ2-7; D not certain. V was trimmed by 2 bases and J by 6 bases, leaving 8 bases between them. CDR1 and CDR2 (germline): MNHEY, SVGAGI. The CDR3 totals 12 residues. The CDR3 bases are TGTGCCAGCAGTTACAGGGTCGGCGAGCAGTACTTC. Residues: CASSYRVGEQYF.

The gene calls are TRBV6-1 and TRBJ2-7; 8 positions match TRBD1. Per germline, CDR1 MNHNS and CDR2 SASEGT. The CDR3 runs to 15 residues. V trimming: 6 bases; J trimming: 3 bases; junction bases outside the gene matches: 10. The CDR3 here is CASRELRDRNYEQYF. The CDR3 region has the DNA TGTGCCAGCAGAGAACTCCGGGACAGGAACTACGAGCAGTACTTC.

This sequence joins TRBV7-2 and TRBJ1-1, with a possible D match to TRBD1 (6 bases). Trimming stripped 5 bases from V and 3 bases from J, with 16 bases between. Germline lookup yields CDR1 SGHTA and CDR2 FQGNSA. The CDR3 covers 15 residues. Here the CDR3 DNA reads TGTGCCAGCAGCCCGGACAGAACCGGGGACACTGAAGCTTTCTTT. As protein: CASSPDRTGDTEAFF.

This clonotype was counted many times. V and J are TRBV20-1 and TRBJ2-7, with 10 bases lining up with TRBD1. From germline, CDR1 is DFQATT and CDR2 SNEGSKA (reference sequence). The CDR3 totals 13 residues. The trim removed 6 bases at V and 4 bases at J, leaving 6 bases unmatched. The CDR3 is CSAVGDRGYEQYF. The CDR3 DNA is TGCAGTGCAGTCGGGGACAGGGGTTACGAGCAGTACTTC.

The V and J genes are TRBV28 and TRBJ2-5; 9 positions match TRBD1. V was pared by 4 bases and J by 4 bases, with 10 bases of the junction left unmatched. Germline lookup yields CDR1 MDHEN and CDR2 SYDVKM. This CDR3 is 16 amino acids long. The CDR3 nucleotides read TGTGCCAGCAGTTCCCTGACGGGACAGGGCCCAGAGACCCAGTACTTC. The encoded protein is CASSSLTGQGPETQYF.

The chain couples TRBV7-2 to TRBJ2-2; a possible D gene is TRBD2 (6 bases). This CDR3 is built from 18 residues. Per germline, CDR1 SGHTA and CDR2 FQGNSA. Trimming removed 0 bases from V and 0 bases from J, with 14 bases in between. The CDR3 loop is CASSLAQLLAPNTGELFF. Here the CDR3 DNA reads TGTGCCAGCAGCTTAGCGCAATTGCTAGCGCCGAACACCGGGGAGCTGTTTTTT.

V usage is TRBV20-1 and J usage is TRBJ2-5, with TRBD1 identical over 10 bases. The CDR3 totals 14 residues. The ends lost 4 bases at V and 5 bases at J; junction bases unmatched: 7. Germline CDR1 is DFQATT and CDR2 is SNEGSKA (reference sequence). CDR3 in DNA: TGCAGTGCTATCCGGACAGGGGGTTTCGAGACCCAGTACTTC. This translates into CSAIRTGGFETQYF.

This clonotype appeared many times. CDR3 nucleotide sequence: TGTGCCAGCAGGGACAGGGAGAACACTGAAGCTTTCTTT. This sequence encodes CASRDRENTEAFF. This chain joins TRBV2 and TRBJ1-1; 8 nucleotides align to TRBD1. Germline V CDR1 and CDR2: SNHLY, FYNNEI. J gave up 1 base and V 6 bases, and 1 base lay outside the gene matches. The CDR3 has 13 residues.